Below, 25 T cell receptor beta chains from the same sample are listed, as sequenced in a study of blood T cell repertoires in COVID-19. Data came from immunoSEQ multiplex PCR; TCRdb stores just in-frame clones and leaves some out. Of about 260,000 clones detected, around 80% appear once; the ten largest clones hold over 4%. Input material: PBMCs or T cells enriched from blood (not recorded which). These receptors were obtained from a man younger than 40 with acute COVID-19.

Of note for this clone: Mismatch with germline at one junction end may stem from a read error. This chain connects TRBV4-3 to TRBJ1-3; D is unresolved. This CDR3 contains 14 residues. Germline CDR1 reads LGHNA; CDR2 reads YSLEER. The CDR3, as DNA: TGCGCCAGCAGCCAAGCCTCGGTTGGAGACACCATATATTTT. Translation: CASSQASVGDTIYF.

The CDR3 nucleotides are TGTGCTAGTGGTTTGACCGGGTCGAACACTGAAGCTTTCTTT. Amino acids: CASGLTGSNTEAFF. V is TRBV12-5 and J is TRBJ1-1, with D unresolved. Trimming pared 2 bases from V and 1 base from J, leaving 8 bases between. This CDR3 spans 14 amino acids. Germline CDR1 is LGHNT and CDR2 is FRNRAP. The entire variable domain, with the rest obtained from reference TRBV12-5 and TRBJ1-1, is as follows: DARVTQTPRHKVTEMGQEVTMRCQPILGHNTVFWYRQTMMQGLELLAYFRNRAPLDDSGMPKDRFSAEMPDATLATLKIQPSEPRDSAVYFCASGLTGSNTEAFFGQGTRLTVV.

The chain joins TRBV25-1 to TRBJ2-2; 10 bases are a match to TRBD1. V shed 6 bases and J 5 bases; nucleotides not matched to a gene: 3. Germline CDR1 and CDR2: MGHDK and SYGVNS. The CDR3 covers 14 residues. The CDR3 spells CASRGTGETGELFF. DNA of the CDR3: TGTGCCAGCAGAGGGACAGGGGAAACCGGGGAGCTGTTTTTT.

V usage is TRBV28 and J usage is TRBJ1-5, with D possibly TRBD1 on 5 matching bases. There are 15 residues in the CDR3. Germline CDR1 MDHEN, CDR2 SYDVKM. Trimming pared 1 base from V and 2 bases from J, leaving 9 bases between. This CDR3 is CASSLSGGGNQPQHF. In DNA, the CDR3 is TGTGCCAGCAGTTTATCCGGAGGGGGCAATCAGCCCCAGCATTTT.

For the CDR3, the DNA is TGTGCCAGCAGCGCCGGACTTGGCGGGAGGGCTATAGATACGCAGTATTTT. Its translation: CASSAGLGGRAIDTQYF. V usage is TRBV9 and J usage is TRBJ2-3; 9 positions match TRBD2. Germline V gene lookup returns CDR1 SGDLS and CDR2 YYNGEE. After removal of 3 bases from V and 5 bases from J, the junction contained 13 bases not matched to a gene. This CDR3 region has 17 residues.

V gene TRBV19 combines with J gene TRBJ2-3; 8 nucleotides match TRBD1. J gave up 1 base and V 0 bases, and 6 bases lay outside the gene matches. Germline assignment: CDR1 LNHDA and CDR2 SQIVND (reference sequence). This CDR3 spans 17 amino acids. CDR3 DNA: TGTGCCAGTAGTATAGAATCAGGGGGCCTTGGCACAGATACGCAGTATTTT. Translated: CASSIESGGLGTDTQYF.

The chain recombines TRBV7-3 with TRBJ2-1, with 8 bases fitting TRBD2. V lost 5 bases, J lost 7 bases, and 7 bases stayed unmatched. CDR3 size: 14 residues. CDR1 and CDR2 from the germline V gene are SGHTA and FQGTGA. The DNA of the CDR3 is TGTGCCAGCAGCCAGGGACTAGTTGGTAATGAGCAGTTCTTC. Protein sequence: CASSQGLVGNEQFF. Complete variable domain (other parts from reference TRBV7-3 and TRBJ2-1): GAGVSQTPSNKVTEKGKYVELRCDPISGHTALYWYRQSLGQGPEFLIYFQGTGAADDSGLPNDRFFAVRPEGSVSTLKIQRTERGDSAVYLCASSQGLVGNEQFFGPGTRLTVL.

The V gene is TRBV3-1 (or the pseudogene TRBV3-2), the J gene TRBJ2-4; 8 nucleotides line up with TRBD2. Germline-derived CDR1 and CDR2 are LGHDT and YNNKEL (reference sequence). V lost 6 bases, J lost 0 bases, and 10 bases stayed unmatched. There are 17 residues in the CDR3. CDR3 nucleotides: TGTGCCAGCAGAGGCGGGGATCGGGGGGGAGCCAAAAACATTCAGTACTTC. Protein product: CASRGGDRGGAKNIQYF.

The chain links TRBV29-1 to TRBJ1-1; 8 nucleotides match TRBD1. Germline-derived CDR1 and CDR2 are SQVTM and ANQGSEA. The junction had 9 bases not matched to a gene; V was cut back by 6 bases and J by 3 bases. The CDR3 runs 14 residues. The CDR3 sequence: CSVAGGAGDTEAFF. As DNA, the CDR3 is TGCAGCGTCGCAGGGGGCGCCGGGGACACTGAAGCTTTCTTT.

CDR3 loop: CASSYVLEGNQPQHF. The CDR3 region has the DNA TGTGCCAGCAGTTACGTGCTCGAGGGCAATCAGCCCCAGCATTTT. V is TRBV6-5 and J is TRBJ1-5; no clear D gene. This CDR3 region has 15 residues. The ends were cut back, 2 bases at V and 2 bases at J, with 10 bases in the middle. CDR1 MNHEY and CDR2 SVGAGI come from the germline V gene.

This chain links TRBV19 with TRBJ2-2, with 15 nucleotides matching TRBD2. The CDR3 has 17 amino acids. Trimming removed 4 bases from V and 2 bases from J; junction bases left unmatched: 2. Germline V gives CDR1 LNHDA, CDR2 SQIVND (reference sequence). CDR3: CASSRGLAGGNTGELFF. CDR3 nucleotide sequence: TGTGCCAGTAGTAGGGGACTAGCGGGGGGCAACACCGGGGAGCTGTTTTTT.

The genes are TRBV28 and TRBJ1-2; 10 bases are a match to TRBD1. This CDR3 region has 17 residues. V lost 7 bases, J lost 4 bases, and 15 bases stayed unmatched. Looked up from germline, CDR1 is MDHEN and CDR2 is SYDVKM. The CDR3 is CASIIAGTGVGIYGYTF. The CDR3 DNA reads TGTGCCAGCATCATAGCCGGGACAGGGGTTGGGATCTATGGCTACACCTTC.

The chain combines TRBV7-9 with TRBJ2-3; 10 bases are a match to TRBD2. Per the germline V gene, CDR1 is SEHNR and CDR2 is FQNEAQ (reference sequence). Losses at the gene ends were 3 bases for V and 5 bases for J; bases not matched to a gene: 5. This CDR3 has 15 residues. CDR3 residues: CASSLGLAREDTQYF. The CDR3 DNA is TGTGCCAGCAGCTTGGGACTAGCGAGGGAAGATACGCAGTATTTT.

The chain uses TRBV28 and TRBJ1-2; the D is unclear. This CDR3 has 14 residues. V was cut by 6 bases and J by 4 bases, with 15 bases left in between. CDR1 MDHEN and CDR2 SYDVKM come from the germline V gene. The CDR3 DNA reads TGTGCCAGCAGAGAGGAAGGATCCTCCTATGGCTACACCTTC. Its protein is CASREEGSSYGYTF.

This chain links TRBV6-5 with TRBJ1-2; no reliable D call. The CDR3 covers 13 residues. Germline V lookup: CDR1 MNHEY, CDR2 SVGAGI. Trimming took off 7 bases at V and 8 bases at J, with 17 bases between the two ends. The CDR3, as DNA: TGTGCCAGCACCCCGGGCGCCCCGGGGGGCTACACCTTC. Translating gives CASTPGAPGGYTF.

The chain employs TRBV30 and TRBJ2-1, with 11 bases that match TRBD2. With V trimmed by 3 bases and J by 7 bases, 11 bases remained unmatched. This CDR3 contains 16 residues. Germline loops: CDR1 GTSNPN, CDR2 SVGIG (reference sequence). The CDR3 is CAWRELAGGPGNEQFF. The DNA of the CDR3 is TGTGCCTGGAGGGAATTAGCGGGAGGGCCGGGTAATGAGCAGTTCTTC.

This sequence joins TRBV11-3 and TRBJ2-2; D unclear. The germline V gene encodes CDR1 SGHNT and CDR2 YENEEA. The CDR3 consists of 13 residues. Between the trimmed V and J ends, which lost 5 bases and 5 bases, there was a span of 9 bases. The CDR3 here is CASSATVTGELFF. The CDR3 region has the DNA TGTGCCAGCAGCGCTACGGTGACCGGGGAGCTGTTTTTT.

The chain is built from TRBV20-1 and TRBJ2-1; no clear D gene. The CDR3 consists of 11 residues. V shed 7 bases and J shed 2 bases, with 6 bases lying between them. Germline V gives CDR1 DFQATT, CDR2 SNEGSKA (reference sequence). CDR3 sequence reads: CSGATYNEQFF. The DNA of the CDR3 is TGCAGTGGAGCGACCTACAATGAGCAGTTCTTC.

The chain's CDR3 is CASSPPGNQPQHF. The DNA of the CDR3 is TGTGCCAGCTCACCACCCGGCAATCAGCCCCAGCATTTT. This sequence joins TRBV18 and TRBJ1-5; D is unclear. Germline V lookup: CDR1 KGHSH, CDR2 LQKENI. The germline V and J ends were trimmed by 0 bases and 2 bases, with 2 bases remaining between them. CDR3 length equals 13 residues.

This clone was seen a handful of times. The chain joins TRBV5-4 to TRBJ2-1, with 9 bases identical to TRBD1. CDR3 size: 15 residues. The germline V gene has CDR1 SGHNT and CDR2 YYREEE (reference sequence). The junction had 5 bases not matched to a gene; V was cut back by 4 bases and J by 3 bases. CDR3 residues: CASSLPGQGYNEQFF. The CDR3 nucleotides are TGTGCCAGCAGCCTTCCGGGACAGGGCTACAATGAGCAGTTCTTC. Full variable domain (outside the CDR3, taken from reference TRBV5-4 and TRBJ2-1): ETGVTQSPTHLIKTRGQQVTLRCSSQSGHNTVSWYQQALGQGPQFIFQYYREEENGRGNFPPRFSGLQFPNYSSELNVNALELDDSALYLCASSLPGQGYNEQFFGPGTRLTVL.

There are a few counts of this clone. The chain uses TRBV20-1 and TRBJ1-5; TRBD1 matches 8 bases. Germline trimming cut 3 bases from V and 6 bases from J; bases unmatched to any gene: 7. The CDR3 is made up of 14 amino acids. Per germline, CDR1 DFQATT and CDR2 SNEGSKA (reference sequence). The CDR3 is CSASRQGARQPQHF. CDR3 DNA: TGCAGTGCTAGTCGGCAGGGGGCACGTCAGCCCCAGCATTTT.

The chain uses TRBV28 and TRBJ1-2; D is unresolved. The CDR3 is made up of 13 amino acids. With 7 bases removed from V and 2 bases from J, the gap between germline ends came to 11 bases. In germline, CDR1 is MDHEN, CDR2 SYDVKM. Written as DNA, the CDR3 is TGTGCCAGCACCAACCCAGTAAACTATGGCTACACCTTC. This gives the protein CASTNPVNYGYTF.

V gene TRBV24-1 combines with J gene TRBJ2-5; possible D gene TRBD2, 6 bases. This CDR3 contains 15 residues. Between the trimmed V and J ends, which lost 7 bases and 1 base, there was a span of 15 bases. Germline V gene sequence: CDR1 KGHDR, CDR2 SFDVKD. CDR3 sequence reads: CATSAPSASQETQYF. The CDR3 DNA reads as TGTGCCACCAGCGCCCCTAGCGCCAGCCAAGAGACCCAGTACTTC.

This clone was seen just once. This chain joins TRBV24-1 and TRBJ2-3; 7 positions match TRBD1. CDR1 KGHDR and CDR2 SFDVKD come from the germline V gene. J was trimmed by 2 bases and V by 2 bases; bases with no gene match: 3. CDR3 length: 15 residues. The CDR3, as DNA: TGTGCCACCAGTGATTCGACAGGGAACACAGATACGCAGTATTTT. It yields the protein CATSDSTGNTDTQYF.

Comments on this clone: Other DNA sequences of this sample code for an identical CDR3. The chain joins TRBV19 to TRBJ1-1; tentative D call: TRBD1 (5 bases). Germline CDR1 is LNHDA and CDR2 is SQIVND (reference sequence). This CDR3 has 12 residues. The V end was cut by 8 bases, the J end by 1 base, with 8 bases between. In nucleotides, the CDR3 is TGTGCCAGTTCAGACAGGAACACTGAAGCTTTCTTT. Its protein product is CASSDRNTEAFF.